The T cell receptor beta chain under discussion was sequenced for a study of tumor-infiltrating lymphocytes in primary liver carcinoma. Looking at the study overall: Both sexes were represented among patients, who were 30 to 69 years old. Overall study results and limits: With p = 0.039, the top-250-clone fraction in tumors significantly exceeded that in blood.

The study extracted blood RNA from unsorted whole blood and also extracted germline DNA. Synthesis of TCR beta cDNA was carried out from approximately 500 ng total RNA with a constant-region primer. ARM-PCR, slightly modified, supplied the TCR beta libraries through three nested multiplex PCR rounds. Running roughly 10 cycles apiece, the first two PCR rounds relied on TRBV1-TRBV30 forward primers together with a C-beta reverse primer. TCRdb analysed the multiplex PCR reads with MiXCR anew, one entry per CDR3 protein. Of under 200,000 distinct CDR3 sequences in the sample, around 60% were seen once. Germline V gives CDR1 MNHNS, CDR2 SASEGT. The CDR3 covers 14 residues. To note about this clonotype: Antigen unknown.

The material sequenced was peripheral blood. The receptor was derived from a woman aged 55-69 years with primary liver carcinoma and hepatitis B virus infection. The chain recombines TRBV6-1 with TRBJ2-3; D is possibly TRBD1 (5 bases). The tail of the sequence fits TRBJ1-5 better, so the J call may be wrong. The chain's CDR3 is CASSEAGGDDMQHF. CDR3 coding DNA: TGTGCCAGCAGTGAAGCGGGAGGGGATGATATGCAGCATTTT.